This T cell receptor (beta chain) is from a study of neurological immune-mediated disorders. Notes on the study in general: In HTLV-1-associated myelopathy, TCR clonal expansion was greatest, whereas multiple sclerosis had the least, falling below healthy controls. Repertoires from 18 of 34 multiple sclerosis patients grouped phylogenetically into a related-CDR3 cluster, suggesting a possible signature.

This clonotype was observed at least ten times. Its matching antigen is unknown. CDR3 length: 16 amino acids. V was clipped by 4 bases and J by 5 bases, with 19 bases between them. The germline V gene encodes CDR1 SGHRS and CDR2 YFSETQ. The cDNA was synthesized by means of template-switch 5'RACE, which was carried out with 10-nucleotide random UMIs. A single record per CDR3 protein comes from TCRdb applying MiXCR to the 5' RACE reads. The data contain under 75,000 distinct CDR3 sequences, roughly 5% of them singletons. The material sequenced was PBMCs. The chain links TRBV5-1 to TRBJ1-5; D gene unclear. The receptor was isolated from a human donor with multiple sclerosis. The donor label of this sample is uncertain. CDR3 in DNA: TGCGCCAGCAGCCCTGAGGGAGGCCAGTCACATCAGCCCCAGCATTTT. The encoded protein is CASSPEGGQSHQPQHF.